These T cell receptor beta chains were read from a single sample in a study of Ad26.COV2.S vaccination and SARS-CoV-2 variants. Clones were sequenced by immunoSEQ multiplex PCR, and TCRdb holds only the in-frame ones, with some missing. The sample contains some 410,000 clones, approximately 90% of which appear only once. The source material was peripheral blood, sampled in a trial of Ad26.COV2.S vaccine versus placebo. Source of these receptors: a person aged 18-65 years who received the Ad26.COV2.S COVID-19 vaccine or a placebo. The CDR3 runs from the conserved cysteine through the conserved F or W. The D gene is left open where the match is weak. Not every row has a clone size; where given, it reads once, few, many or a size class.

>TRBJ1-4|TRBV6-5|-|14|TRBD1
TGTGCCAGCAGACGACAGGGAGGAAATGAAAAACTGTTTTTT
CASRRQGGNEKLFF
>TRBJ1-5|TRBV6-2/TRBV6-3|-|17|-
TGTGCCAGCAGTTACTCAGGTACTGAGGGCAGCAATCAGCCCCAGCATTTT
CASSYSGTEGSNQPQHF
>TRBJ1-1|TRBV13|-|14|-
TGTGCCAGCAGCTTTCATGGGCCGAACACTGAAGCTTTCTTT
CASSFHGPNTEAFF
>TRBJ2-5|TRBV14|-|16|-
TGTGCCAGCAGCCAAGATCAAGGGGGGAACCAAGAGACCCAGTACTTC
CASSQDQGGNQETQYF
>TRBJ2-7|TRBV5-6|-|13|-
TGTGCCAGCAGCGAGGACTTCTCCTACGAGCAGTACTTC
CASSEDFSYEQYF
>TRBJ1-2|TRBV7-9|-|15|-
TGTGCCAGCAGCGCCGGGACAAATGCTAACTATGGCTACACCTTC
CASSAGTNANYGYTF
>TRBJ2-7|TRBV9|-|16|TRBD1
TGTGCCAGCAGCTCCCCCGGGACAGGAGCTCCCTACGAGCAGTACTTC
CASSSPGTGAPYEQYF
>TRBJ1-2|TRBV20-1|once|11|-
TGCAGTGTCCCAGTTCTCTATGGCTACACCTTC
CSVPVLYGYTF
>TRBJ2-3|TRBV19|-|17|-
TGTGCCAGTAGCCCTCAAGAGGGCTCCTACTACACAGATACGCAGTATTTT
CASSPQEGSYYTDTQYF
>TRBJ2-1|TRBV10-3|-|15|-
TGTGCCATCAGTTCAGGGGGAGGGTCGATCAATGAGCAGTTCTTC
CAISSGGGSINEQFF
>TRBJ1-1|TRBV6-5|-|14|-
TGTGCCAGCAGTCCAGGGAAATGGAACACTGAAGCTTTCTTT
CASSPGKWNTEAFF
>TRBJ1-6|TRBV5-6|-|18|TRBD1
TGTGCCAGCAGCCCTTCTCCCGGGACAGGGTTCTATAATTCACCCCTCCACTTT
CASSPSPGTGFYNSPLHF
>TRBJ2-7|TRBV4-3|once|15|-
TGCGCCAGCAGCCAAGAGTTGTGGGGTGGCTACGAGCAGTACTTC
CASSQELWGGYEQYF
>TRBJ1-6|TRBV14|-|14|-
TGTGCCAGCAGCCAAGATTTCTATAATTCACCCCTCCACTTT
CASSQDFYNSPLHF